The 27 T cell receptor beta chains given below trace back to one sample, sequenced in a study of naive and memory T cell subsets. Two oligonucleotides, mixed equimolar, formed the beta constant-region primer covering TRBC1 and TRBC2. Ligated cDNA was amplified by four rounds of PCR with nested alpha and beta constant-region primers and SP2. TCRdb used MiXCR to reprocess the UMI-ligation and nested PCR reads, holding one entry per CDR3 protein. Altogether approximately 100,000 distinct CDR3 sequences are present, about 15% being singletons, with the ten largest covering approximately 2.8%. Notes on the study in general: Especially in CD8 cells, naive repertoires contained a few larger clonotypes, possibly CD45RA-re-expressing memory cells.

These TCRs are of unknown antigen specificity. The sample comprised naive CD8+ T cells from blood. The receptors derive from a human donor in good health.

This clonotype came up many times. The chain carries TRBV29-1 and TRBJ2-1, with D perhaps TRBD1 or TRBD2 (5 bases each). Per the germline V gene, CDR1 is SQVTM and CDR2 is ANQGSEA. The CDR3 covers 13 residues. Trimming left V 3 bases short and J 7 bases short, with 13 bases between. As DNA, the CDR3 is TGCAGCGTTGAGAGAGGGACGTATAATGAGCAGTTCTTC. The encoded protein is CSVERGTYNEQFF.

The rearrangement links TRBV27 to TRBJ1-2, with TRBD1 as a possible D gene (6 bases). Trimming removed 11 bases from V and 3 bases from J, with 16 bases in between. The CDR3 is 13 residues long. Germline V gene sequence: CDR1 MNHEY, CDR2 SMNVEV (reference sequence). CDR3 nucleotide sequence: TGTGCCTCCAAACCAGGGGTTGACTATGGCTACACCTTC. It encodes CASKPGVDYGYTF.

V is TRBV7-9 and J is TRBJ2-3; the D is unclear. The ends were cut back, 5 bases at V and 4 bases at J, with 10 bases in the middle. The CDR3 runs 13 residues. CDR1 SEHNR and CDR2 FQNEAQ come from the germline V gene (reference sequence). CDR3 nucleotides: TGTGCCAGCAGCCCTCCTCCCCCAGATACGCAGTATTTT. Residues: CASSPPPPDTQYF.

This clonotype was picked up a small number of times. The J gene is TRBJ2-3, the V gene TRBV6-5; D is unclear. The germline V gene encodes CDR1 MNHEY and CDR2 SVGAGI. The CDR3 loop spans 14 amino acids. This CDR3 is CATSTATSTDTQYF. The CDR3 bases are TGTGCTACCAGCACGGCCACTAGCACAGATACGCAGTATTTT.

This rearrangement joins TRBV4-3 to TRBJ2-1, with D perhaps matching TRBD1 (6 bases). V lost 0 bases and J 0 bases, leaving 12 bases between the germline ends. The CDR3 covers 17 residues. Per germline, CDR1 LGHNA and CDR2 YSLEER. The CDR3 spells CASSQDGPGHSYNEQFF. CDR3 bases: TGCGCCAGCAGCCAAGATGGTCCGGGACACTCCTACAATGAGCAGTTCTTC.

This clonotype was seen more than once but under ten times. The CDR3 DNA is TGTGCCAGCAGGGAGACAGGGCCCGAGCAGTACTTC. Translation: CASRETGPEQYF. The chain combines TRBV2 with TRBJ2-7, with 7 bases aligning to TRBD1. V gave up 6 bases and J gave up 6 bases; unmatched junction bases: 5. CDR3 length equals 12 residues. CDR1 and CDR2 from the germline V gene are SNHLY and FYNNEI.

This clonotype appeared a few times. CDR3 DNA: TGTGCCATCCGACACAACCTGAAAGAGACCCAGTACTTC. Protein sequence: CAIRHNLKETQYF. The chain recombines TRBV6-1 with TRBJ2-5; D gene ambiguous. This CDR3 region has 13 residues. Trimming took off 10 bases at V and 3 bases at J, with 15 bases between the two ends. Germline CDR1 reads MNHNS; CDR2 reads SASEGT.

The V gene is TRBV2, the J gene TRBJ2-5; perhaps D is TRBD1 or TRBD2 (6 bases each). V shed 1 base and J shed 0 bases, with 9 bases lying between them. This CDR3 is 15 amino acids long. Germline CDR1 reads SNHLY; CDR2 reads FYNNEI. CDR3 nucleotide sequence: TGTGCCAGCAGTGAAGGGGGGGCAGACCAAGAGACCCAGTACTTC. Its protein product is CASSEGGADQETQYF.

The V call is TRBV29-1, the J call TRBJ2-7, with D maybe TRBD2 (5 bases). This CDR3 has 14 residues. V shed 4 bases and J shed 0 bases, with 13 bases lying between them. Germline V lookup: CDR1 SQVTM, CDR2 ANQGSEA. DNA of the CDR3: TGCAGCGTTGTTAGCGTACAAAACTCCTACGAGCAGTACTTC. Residues: CSVVSVQNSYEQYF.

This clonotype was observed a few times. V usage is TRBV29-1 and J usage is TRBJ1-2; 7 nucleotides agree with TRBD1. The CDR3 spans 13 residues. Germline lookup yields CDR1 SQVTM and CDR2 ANQGSEA. Trimming at V came to 3 bases and at J to 5 bases, leaving 6 bases not matched to a gene. In DNA form, the CDR3 reads TGCAGCGTTGATGACGGGACAGTGTATGGCTACACCTTC. Translated, it gives CSVDDGTVYGYTF.

The V gene is TRBV9, the J gene TRBJ2-7; possible D gene TRBD2, 7 bases. Trimming cost V 4 bases and J 4 bases, with 24 bases left between them. CDR1 and CDR2 from the germline V gene are SGDLS and YYNGEE. This CDR3 is 17 amino acids long. This CDR3 is CASSPRGGGDTGYEQYF. The CDR3 DNA follows: TGTGCCAGCAGCCCAAGAGGAGGGGGGGACACTGGGTACGAGCAGTACTTC. Drawing the rest from reference TRBV9 and TRBJ2-7, the complete variable domain is DSGVTQTPKHLITATGQRVTLRCSPRSGDLSVYWYQQSLDQGLQFLIQYYNGEERAKGNILERFSAQQFPDLHSELNLSSLELGDSALYFCASSPRGGGDTGYEQYFGPGTRLTVT.

Many counts were recorded for this clonotype. The gene calls are TRBV11-2 and TRBJ2-1, with a possible D match to TRBD2 (6 bases). CDR1 is SGHAT, CDR2 FQNNGV, per germline. CDR3 length equals 15 residues. Trimming removed 5 bases at V and 9 bases at J, with 20 bases between. CDR3 bases: TGTGCCAGCAGCATACCTAGCGAGGTGGCTATTGAGCAGTTCTTC. Protein product: CASSIPSEVAIEQFF.

This clonotype was seen more than once but under ten times. The chain employs TRBV7-9 and TRBJ2-3; D ambiguous. The V end was cut by 3 bases, the J end by 6 bases, with 4 bases between. The germline gives CDR1 SEHNR, CDR2 FQNEAQ (reference sequence). There are 11 residues in the CDR3. The CDR3 protein is CASSFRDTQYF. The CDR3 nucleotides read TGTGCCAGCAGCTTCAGGGATACGCAGTATTTT.

This clonotype was observed many times. The rearrangement links TRBV28 to TRBJ2-3, with D possibly matching TRBD2 (6 bases). V was cut by 6 bases and J by 0 bases, with 19 bases left in between. The CDR3 sequence is 17 residues long. The V gene's germline CDR1 is MDHEN and CDR2 SYDVKM. The CDR3 bases are TGTGCCAGCAGATCCCCGTGGGGAGGCCCAAGCACAGATACGCAGTATTTT. This sequence encodes CASRSPWGGPSTDTQYF.

This clonotype showed up just a few times. The rearrangement uses TRBV2 and TRBJ2-1; D not resolved. CDR1 SNHLY and CDR2 FYNNEI come from the germline V gene. Trimming pared 3 bases from V and 5 bases from J, leaving 8 bases between. CDR3 size: 13 residues. The CDR3 sequence: CASSDGVNNEQFF. The DNA for the CDR3 is TGTGCCAGCAGTGATGGCGTAAACAATGAGCAGTTCTTC.

This chain joins TRBV4-3 and TRBJ1-6; weak D call: TRBD1 (6 bases). CDR3 size: 15 residues. Per germline, CDR1 LGHNA and CDR2 YSLEER. V was pared by 0 bases and J by 14 bases, with 17 bases between. The CDR3, as DNA: TGCGCCAGCAGCCAAGAGGACAGCTCATCTGGAGCCCTCCACTTT. Its protein is CASSQEDSSSGALHF.

The rearrangement joins TRBV9 to TRBJ2-5; D gene uncertain. The CDR3 length is 14 residues. From germline, CDR1 is SGDLS and CDR2 YYNGEE. Trimming took 0 bases from V and 5 from J, leaving 11 bases between them. The CDR3 bases are TGTGCCAGCAGCGTAGTGTCGAGGCCCGAGACCCAGTACTTC. This gives the protein CASSVVSRPETQYF.

The J gene is TRBJ2-1, the V gene TRBV3-1, with 7 bases matching TRBD1. The germline V gene encodes CDR1 LGHDT and CDR2 YNNKEL (reference sequence). Trimming took 1 base from V and 2 from J; bases not matched to a gene: 2. This CDR3 contains 15 residues. CDR3 sequence reads: CASSQGQGPYNEQFF. The CDR3 DNA sequence: TGTGCCAGCAGCCAAGGACAGGGACCCTACAATGAGCAGTTCTTC.

The sample holds many counts of this clonotype. The rearrangement links TRBV4-3 to TRBJ2-7; no clear D. V was pared by 1 base and J by 0 bases, with 10 bases between. CDR1 is LGHNA, CDR2 YSLEER, per germline. CDR3 size: 15 residues. The chain's CDR3 is CASSQVVGPSYEQYF. As DNA, the CDR3 is TGCGCCAGCAGCCAAGTTGTCGGGCCCTCCTACGAGCAGTACTTC.

The V call is TRBV6-6, the J call TRBJ1-2; D is unresolved. This CDR3 has 13 residues. Germline V gives CDR1 MNHNY, CDR2 SVGAGI (reference sequence). The V gene lost 0 bases and the J gene lost 7 bases, with 9 bases spanning the gap. CDR3 protein: CASSYSSPAGYTF. DNA for the CDR3: TGTGCCAGCAGTTACTCGAGTCCGGCTGGCTACACCTTC.

V gene TRBV6-1 combines with J gene TRBJ2-1; 9 bases line up with TRBD2. The germline CDR1 and CDR2 sequences are MNHNS and SASEGT. The V and J ends lost 6 bases and 6 bases, in that order; junction bases with no gene match: 12. The CDR3 has 16 amino acids. The CDR3 reads CASSFTSGLWGNEQFF. CDR3 in DNA: TGTGCCAGCAGCTTTACTAGCGGGCTTTGGGGCAATGAGCAGTTCTTC.

This clonotype was found a few times. V and J are TRBV13 and TRBJ2-6; 9 nucleotides match TRBD1. V lost 2 bases to trimming and J lost 0 bases; unmatched junction nucleotides: 11. The CDR3 is 20 residues long. Germline V gene data show CDR1 as PRHDT and CDR2 as FYEKMQ (reference sequence). The CDR3 here is CASSLNEGQGNPSGANVLTF. The CDR3 coding sequence is TGTGCCAGCAGCTTAAATGAGGGACAGGGAAACCCCTCTGGGGCCAACGTCCTGACTTTC.

Many counts were recorded for this clonotype. V usage is TRBV16 and J usage is TRBJ2-5, with unresolved D. Trimming removed 0 bases from V and 1 base from J, with 12 bases in between. The CDR3 totals 16 residues. Germline assignment: CDR1 KGHSY and CDR2 FQNENV. The DNA for the CDR3 is TGTGCCAGCAGCCAATCCACAGCTCCCCGCCAAGAGACCCAGTACTTC. This codes for CASSQSTAPRQETQYF.

This clonotype was recorded a few times. The chain couples TRBV28 to TRBJ1-6; no reliable D call. V shed 5 bases and J shed 13 bases, with 15 bases lying between them. Germline CDR1 reads MDHEN; CDR2 reads SYDVKM. This CDR3 contains 13 residues. The CDR3 protein is CASSLGSLSPLHF. The CDR3 nucleotides read TGTGCCAGCAGTCTCGGGTCCCTTTCTCCCCTCCACTTT.

This clonotype was detected a few times. The chain employs TRBV7-9 and TRBJ2-7; weak D call: TRBD1 (6 bases). CDR3 length equals 14 residues. Germline-derived CDR1 and CDR2 are SEHNR and FQNEAQ (reference sequence). Trimming pared 7 bases from V and 4 bases from J, leaving 17 bases between. The CDR3 here is CASTSPGARYEQYF. In nucleotides, the CDR3 is TGTGCCAGCACCTCTCCAGGGGCTAGATACGAGCAGTACTTC.

This clonotype was observed many times. The chain combines TRBV7-6 with TRBJ2-3, with TRBD1 identical over 7 bases. Germline trimming cut 4 bases from V and 6 bases from J; bases unmatched to any gene: 10. The germline gives CDR1 SGHVS, CDR2 FNYEAQ. The CDR3 is 15 residues long. The CDR3 coding sequence is TGTGCCAGCAGCTCTAGGACAGGATTCTTGGATACGCAGTATTTT. This codes for CASSSRTGFLDTQYF.

V usage is TRBV12-3 or TRBV12-4 and J usage is TRBJ1-2; 10 bases agree with TRBD1. With 5 bases clipped from V and 7 bases from J, the junction kept 10 bases outside the gene matches. The CDR3 is made up of 15 amino acids. The CDR3 reads CASSPRDRGPGGYTF. The CDR3 DNA is TGTGCCAGCAGTCCCCGAGACAGGGGGCCTGGTGGCTACACCTTC.